This paragraph reports one TCR beta chain. Germline V gene sequence: CDR1 SNHLY, CDR2 FYNNEI. The length of the CDR3 is 14 residues. V lost 9 bases and J 8 bases, leaving 19 bases between the germline ends. Profiled with immunoSEQ multiplex PCR; TCRdb holds only in-frame clones, not every one. The table includes a few hundred thousand clones, roughly 90% detected once. The sample belongs to a study of blood T cell repertoires in COVID-19. Study background: COVID-19 samples from acute and convalescent phases originated in the United States, Italy and Spain. The analysed material was cDNA or gDNA that came from T cells, B-cell-depleted T cells, or PBMCs.

Those enrolled, adults aged roughly 18 to 100 years, came from about two dozen US areas. The study counted Cohort 3 donors as recovered given two negative PCRs, clearance, or symptom resolution. The sequence was obtained from a young woman who had recovered from COVID-19. The chain joins TRBV2 to TRBJ1-4; TRBD1 might be the D (6 bases). Source material: PBMCs or T cells enriched from blood (not recorded which). In DNA form, the CDR3 reads TGTGCCAGTCTCTCGGACAGAGTAACAGAAAAACTGTTTTTT. Translated: CASLSDRVTEKLFF.